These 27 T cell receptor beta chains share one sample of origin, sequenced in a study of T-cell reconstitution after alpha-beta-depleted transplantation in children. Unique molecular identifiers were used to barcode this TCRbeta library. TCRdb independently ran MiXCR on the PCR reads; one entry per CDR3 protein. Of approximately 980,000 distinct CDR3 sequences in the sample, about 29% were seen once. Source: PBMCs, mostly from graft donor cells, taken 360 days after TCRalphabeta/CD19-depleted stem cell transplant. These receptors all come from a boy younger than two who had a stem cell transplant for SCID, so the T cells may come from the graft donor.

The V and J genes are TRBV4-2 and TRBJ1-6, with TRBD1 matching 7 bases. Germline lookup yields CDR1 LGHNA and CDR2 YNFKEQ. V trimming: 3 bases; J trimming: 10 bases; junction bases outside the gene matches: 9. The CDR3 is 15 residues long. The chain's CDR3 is CASSHHTGEQSPLHF. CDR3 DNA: TGTGCCAGCAGCCATCATACAGGGGAACAATCACCCCTCCACTTT.

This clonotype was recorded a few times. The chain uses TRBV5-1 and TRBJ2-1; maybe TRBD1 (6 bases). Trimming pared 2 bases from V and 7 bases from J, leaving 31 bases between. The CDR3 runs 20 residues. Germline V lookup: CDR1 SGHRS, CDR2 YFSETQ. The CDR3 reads CASSFTTAYRTVNKDNEQFF. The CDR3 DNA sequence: TGCGCCAGCAGCTTTACTACCGCGTATCGGACAGTAAACAAGGATAATGAGCAGTTCTTC.

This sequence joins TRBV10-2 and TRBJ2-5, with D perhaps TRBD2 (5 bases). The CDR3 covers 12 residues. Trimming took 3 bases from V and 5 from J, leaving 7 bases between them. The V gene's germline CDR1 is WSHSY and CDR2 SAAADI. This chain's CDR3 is CASSEKRETQYF. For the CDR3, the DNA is TGCGCCAGCAGTGAAAAGCGGGAGACCCAGTACTTC.

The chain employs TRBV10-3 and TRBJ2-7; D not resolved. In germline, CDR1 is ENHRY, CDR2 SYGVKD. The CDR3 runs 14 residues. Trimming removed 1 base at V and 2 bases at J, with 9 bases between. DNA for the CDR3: TGTGCCATCAGTGAGTTGCCGGCCCCCTACGAGCAGTACTTC. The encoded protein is CAISELPAPYEQYF.

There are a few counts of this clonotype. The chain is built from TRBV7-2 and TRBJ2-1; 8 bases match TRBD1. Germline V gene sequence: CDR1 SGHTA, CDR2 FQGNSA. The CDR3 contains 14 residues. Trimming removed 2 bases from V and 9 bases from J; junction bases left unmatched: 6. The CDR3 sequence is CASSLSQGAVEQFF. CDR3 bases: TGTGCCAGCAGCTTATCTCAGGGGGCGGTTGAGCAGTTCTTC.

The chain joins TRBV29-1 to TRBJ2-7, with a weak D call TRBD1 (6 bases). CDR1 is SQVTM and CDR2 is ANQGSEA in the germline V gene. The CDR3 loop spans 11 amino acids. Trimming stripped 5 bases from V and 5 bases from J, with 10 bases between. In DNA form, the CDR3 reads TGCAGCGTTAAAGGGGGAGACGAGCAGTACTTC. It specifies CSVKGGDEQYF.

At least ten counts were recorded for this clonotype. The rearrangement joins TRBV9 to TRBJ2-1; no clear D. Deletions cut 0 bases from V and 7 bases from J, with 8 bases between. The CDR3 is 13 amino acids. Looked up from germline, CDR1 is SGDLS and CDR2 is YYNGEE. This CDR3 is CASSVGAVNEQFF. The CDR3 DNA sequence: TGTGCCAGCAGCGTAGGGGCGGTAAATGAGCAGTTCTTC.

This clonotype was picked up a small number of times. The CDR3 is CASSPPGGLGNQPQHF. The DNA for the CDR3 is TGTGCCAGCTCACCACCAGGTGGGTTGGGCAATCAGCCCCAGCATTTT. The gene calls are TRBV18 and TRBJ1-5; D is undetermined. The germline gives CDR1 KGHSH, CDR2 LQKENI. V lost 0 bases to trimming and J lost 2 bases, with 11 bases between them. The CDR3 is made up of 16 amino acids.

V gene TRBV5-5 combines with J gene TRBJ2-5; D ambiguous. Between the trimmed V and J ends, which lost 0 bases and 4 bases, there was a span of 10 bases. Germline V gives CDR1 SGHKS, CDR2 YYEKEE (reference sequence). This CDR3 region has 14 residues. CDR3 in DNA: TGTGCCAGCAGCTTGGAGGACGTCTCAGAGACCCAGTACTTC. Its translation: CASSLEDVSETQYF.

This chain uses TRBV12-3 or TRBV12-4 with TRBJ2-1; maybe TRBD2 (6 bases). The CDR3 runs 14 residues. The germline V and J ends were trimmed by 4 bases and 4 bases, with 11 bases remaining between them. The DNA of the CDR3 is TGTGCCAGCAGTTGGACTACCGTATACAATGAGCAGTTCTTC. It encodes CASSWTTVYNEQFF.

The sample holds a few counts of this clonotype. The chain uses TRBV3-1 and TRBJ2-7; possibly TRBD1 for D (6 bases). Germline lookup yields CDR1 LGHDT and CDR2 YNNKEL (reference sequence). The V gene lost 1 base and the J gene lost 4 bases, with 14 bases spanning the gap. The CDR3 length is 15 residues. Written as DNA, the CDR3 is TGTGCCAGCAGCCAAGGAGCCTTGACAGGTTACGAGCAGTACTTC. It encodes CASSQGALTGYEQYF.

CDR3 sequence (DNA): TGTGCCAGCAGCGTATTGGGGGCCCCCGGAAACACCATATATTTT. Protein: CASSVLGAPGNTIYF. The chain joins TRBV9 to TRBJ1-3, with D possibly TRBD1 on 6 matching bases. The germline V gene has CDR1 SGDLS and CDR2 YYNGEE. The CDR3 runs to 15 residues. Trimming cost V 1 base and J 4 bases, with 12 bases left between them.

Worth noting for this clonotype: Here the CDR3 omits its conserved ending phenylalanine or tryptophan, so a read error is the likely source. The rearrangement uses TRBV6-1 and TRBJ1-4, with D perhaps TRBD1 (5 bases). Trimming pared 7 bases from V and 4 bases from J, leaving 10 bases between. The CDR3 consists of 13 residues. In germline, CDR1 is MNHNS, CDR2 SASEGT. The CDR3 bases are TGTGCCAGCACCCGCAGGGTTAATGAAAAACTGTTTATT. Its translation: CASTRRVNEKLFI.

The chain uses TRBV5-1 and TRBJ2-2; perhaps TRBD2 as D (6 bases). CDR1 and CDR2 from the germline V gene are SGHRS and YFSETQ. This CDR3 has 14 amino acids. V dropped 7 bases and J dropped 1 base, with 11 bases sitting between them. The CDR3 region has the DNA TGCGCCAGCGGCGCGGGGTTGAACACCGGGGAGCTGTTTTTT. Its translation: CASGAGLNTGELFF.

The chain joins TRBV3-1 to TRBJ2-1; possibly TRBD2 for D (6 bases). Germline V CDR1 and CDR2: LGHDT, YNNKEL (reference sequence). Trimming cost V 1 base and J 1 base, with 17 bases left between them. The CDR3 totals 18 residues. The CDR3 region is CASSQGRRGKGSYNEQFF. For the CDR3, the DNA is TGTGCCAGCAGCCAAGGGAGACGGGGGAAGGGTTCCTACAATGAGCAGTTCTTC.

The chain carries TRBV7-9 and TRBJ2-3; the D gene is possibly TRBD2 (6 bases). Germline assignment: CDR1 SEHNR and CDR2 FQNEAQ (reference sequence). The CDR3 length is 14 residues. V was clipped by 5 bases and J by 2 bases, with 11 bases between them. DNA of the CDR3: TGTGCCAGCAGCAGAAAGGACTACACAGATACGCAGTATTTT. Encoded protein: CASSRKDYTDTQYF.

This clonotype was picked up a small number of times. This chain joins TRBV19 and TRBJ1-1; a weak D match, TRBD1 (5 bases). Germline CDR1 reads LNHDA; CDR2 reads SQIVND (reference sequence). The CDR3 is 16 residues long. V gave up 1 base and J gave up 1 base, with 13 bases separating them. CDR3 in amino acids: CASSIGGGRANTEAFF. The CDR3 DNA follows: TGTGCCAGTAGTATAGGAGGCGGCAGGGCGAACACTGAAGCTTTCTTT.

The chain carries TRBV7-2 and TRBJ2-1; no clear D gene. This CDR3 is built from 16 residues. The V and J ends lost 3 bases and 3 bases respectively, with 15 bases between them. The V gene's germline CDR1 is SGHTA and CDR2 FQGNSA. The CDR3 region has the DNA TGTGCCAGCAGCTTCGTCCCCCGGCCCCGCTACAATGAGCAGTTCTTC. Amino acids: CASSFVPRPRYNEQFF.

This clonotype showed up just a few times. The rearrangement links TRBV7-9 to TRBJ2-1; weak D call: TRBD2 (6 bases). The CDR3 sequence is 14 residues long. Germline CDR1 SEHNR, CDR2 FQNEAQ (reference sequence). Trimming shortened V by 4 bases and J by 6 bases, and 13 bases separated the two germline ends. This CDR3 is CASSYWDFLNEQFF. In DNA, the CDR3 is TGTGCCAGCAGCTATTGGGACTTCCTCAATGAGCAGTTCTTC. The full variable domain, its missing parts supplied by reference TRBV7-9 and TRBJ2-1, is DTGVSQNPRHKITKRGQNVTFRCDPISEHNRLYWYRQTLGQGPEFLTYFQNEAQLEKSRLLSDRFSAERPKGSFSTLEIQRTEQGDSAMYLCASSYWDFLNEQFFGPGTRLTVL.

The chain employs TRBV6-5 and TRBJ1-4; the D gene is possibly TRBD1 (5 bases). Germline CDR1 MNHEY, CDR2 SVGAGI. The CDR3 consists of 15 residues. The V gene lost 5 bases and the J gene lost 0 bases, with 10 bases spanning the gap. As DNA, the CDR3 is TGTGCCAGCAGTATCGACAGTGCAACTAATGAAAAACTGTTTTTT. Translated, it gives CASSIDSATNEKLFF.

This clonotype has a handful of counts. CDR3 bases: TGCAGTGCTAGAGATCAAACTTCCAGTCGGGGCTACACCTTC. Its translation: CSARDQTSSRGYTF. The rearrangement links TRBV20-1 to TRBJ1-2, with D uncertain. Germline CDR1 DFQATT, CDR2 SNEGSKA (reference sequence). This CDR3 region has 14 residues. Trimming took off 0 bases at V and 8 bases at J, with 16 bases between the two ends.

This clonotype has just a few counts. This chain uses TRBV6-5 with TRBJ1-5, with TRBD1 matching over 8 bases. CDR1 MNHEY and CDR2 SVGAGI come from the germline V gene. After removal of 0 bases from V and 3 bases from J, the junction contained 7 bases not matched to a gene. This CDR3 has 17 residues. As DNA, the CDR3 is TGTGCCAGCAGTTACTCGTCCCAGGGGGCTCCCAATCAGCCCCAGCATTTT. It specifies CASSYSSQGAPNQPQHF.

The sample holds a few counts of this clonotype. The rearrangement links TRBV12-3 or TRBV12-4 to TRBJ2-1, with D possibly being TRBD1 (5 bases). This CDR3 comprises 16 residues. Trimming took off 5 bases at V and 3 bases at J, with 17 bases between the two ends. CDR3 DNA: TGTGCCAGCAGTCAAACCCATGGACATCTCTACAATGAGCAGTTCTTC. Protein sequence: CASSQTHGHLYNEQFF.

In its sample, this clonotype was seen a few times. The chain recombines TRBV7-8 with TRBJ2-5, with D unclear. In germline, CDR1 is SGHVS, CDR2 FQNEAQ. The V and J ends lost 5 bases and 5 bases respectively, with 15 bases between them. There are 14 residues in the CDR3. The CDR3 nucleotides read TGTGCCAGCAGCCCGCAGACACTCGGGGAGACCCAGTACTTC. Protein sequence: CASSPQTLGETQYF. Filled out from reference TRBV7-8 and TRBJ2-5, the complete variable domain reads GAGVSQSPRYKVAKRGQDVALRCDPISGHVSLFWYQQALGQGPEFLTYFQNEAQLDKSGLPSDRFFAERPEGSVSTLKIQRTQQEDSAVYLCASSPQTLGETQYFGPGTRLLVL.

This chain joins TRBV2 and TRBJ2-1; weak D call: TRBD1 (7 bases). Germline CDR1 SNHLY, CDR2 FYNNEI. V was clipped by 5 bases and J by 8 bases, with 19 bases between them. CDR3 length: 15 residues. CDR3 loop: CASSQGDWRVDEQFF. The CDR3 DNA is TGTGCCAGCAGTCAGGGGGACTGGCGTGTCGATGAGCAGTTCTTC. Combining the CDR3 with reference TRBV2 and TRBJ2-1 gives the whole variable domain EPEVTQTPSHQVTQMGQEVILRCVPISNHLYFYWYRQILGQKVEFLVSFYNNEISEKSEIFDDQFSVERPDGSNFTLKIRSTKLEDSAMYFCASSQGDWRVDEQFFGPGTRLTVL.

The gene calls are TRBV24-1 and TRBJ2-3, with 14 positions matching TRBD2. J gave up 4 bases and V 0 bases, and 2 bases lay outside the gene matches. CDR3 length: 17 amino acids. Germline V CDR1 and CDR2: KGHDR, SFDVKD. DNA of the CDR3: TGTGCCACCAGTGATTTGGGGACTAGCGGGGGCCCAGATACGCAGTATTTT. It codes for CATSDLGTSGGPDTQYF.

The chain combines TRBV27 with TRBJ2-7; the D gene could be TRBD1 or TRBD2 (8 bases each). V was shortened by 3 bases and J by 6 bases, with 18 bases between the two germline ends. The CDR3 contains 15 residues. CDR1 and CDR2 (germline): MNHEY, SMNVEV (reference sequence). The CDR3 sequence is CASSLGLGQGFEQYF. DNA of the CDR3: TGTGCCAGCAGTTTGGGACTAGGACAGGGTTTCGAGCAGTACTTC.